Given below is one TCR beta chain in context. This clonotype was seen a few times. This receptor's antigen is unknown. Base qualities are not at hand, and no much larger clone is one base apart. The record originates from a study of T cell repertoires in cytomegalovirus infection (dated by TCRdb to about 2019). A note on the overall study: The HLA type of each donor mattered for the analysis, because public TCR beta signatures pointed to carriage of CMV infection along with the matching HLA type. Overall study outcomes, separate from this receptor: Carriers of CMV infection plus the relevant HLA type were discriminated by the cumulative frequency of public TCR beta family members in the study cohort and in an independent roughly 340-donor cohort. In the ex vivo response, HLA-C-restricted CMV-specific TCR beta clonotypes were dominant, and in two of eight donors the single most frequent clonotype came from this HLA-C-restricted group.

The instrument was an Illumina HiSeq 1500. TCRdb itself trimmed the public reads at Q25 with fastp, ran MiXCR and retained productive beta chains. Under each unique CDR3 protein, matching rows form one entry showing the most common genes and DNA. This sample is represented by around 210,000 distinct CDR3 sequences; roughly 6.5% of them were singletons. The ten biggest clones cover 5.5% to 6.5% of the sample. The germline V gene (reference sequence) sets CDR1 to MNHEY and CDR2 to SMNVEV. The CDR3 goes from the cysteine to the phenylalanine over 20 residues. Only the CDR3 DNA stays, 60 bases, in frame from base 1. V and J are trimmed by 1 base and 1 base, and the gene matches miss 9 bases of the junction.

The sequencing sample was made of PBMCs. The receptor was derived from a human donor in good health (CMV status not recorded). Some clones in this sample may be carry-over from other donors' samples. The chain uses TRBV27 and TRBJ2-1, and 14 junction bases match TRBD2. The nucleotide sequence is TGTGCCAGCAGTTTATTCACCGGACTAGCGGGGGGATATTCCTACAATGAGCAGTTCTTC. This encodes CASSLFTGLAGGYSYNEQFF.